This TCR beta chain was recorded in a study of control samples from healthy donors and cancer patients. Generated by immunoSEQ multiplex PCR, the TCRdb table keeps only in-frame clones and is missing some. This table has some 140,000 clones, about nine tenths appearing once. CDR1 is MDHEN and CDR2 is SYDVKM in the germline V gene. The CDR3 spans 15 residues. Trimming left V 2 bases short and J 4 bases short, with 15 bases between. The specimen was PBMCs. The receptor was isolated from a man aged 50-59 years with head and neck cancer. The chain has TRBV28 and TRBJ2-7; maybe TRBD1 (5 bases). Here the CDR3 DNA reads TGTGCCAGCAGTTTAGGGGCAGGAGTCGGTTACGAGCAGTACTTC. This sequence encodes CASSLGAGVGYEQYF.